These 26 T cell receptor beta chains were sequenced from one sample in a study of patients and donors after allogeneic stem cell transplantation. A single record per CDR3 protein comes from TCRdb applying MiXCR to the RT-PCR reads. Of roughly 140,000 distinct CDR3 sequences in the sample, approximately 40% were seen once. Sample: blood, either unsorted or a sorted T cell fraction (not recorded which). The receptors come from a human donor who was either an allogeneic HSCT recipient or a stem cell or donor lymphocyte infusion donor (not recorded which). It is not recorded whose cells these are; they may come from a transplant donor.

Comments on this clonotype: One end of the junction is discordant with germline, which a read error may explain. This chain connects TRBV7-8 to TRBJ2-2, with D perhaps matching TRBD2 (6 bases). This CDR3 contains 15 residues. CDR1 is SGHVS, CDR2 FQNEAQ, per germline. The CDR3 sequence: CASSPRQKLGGEQFF. In nucleotides, the CDR3 is TGTGCCAGCAGCCCGCGACAGAAATTGGGCGGGGAGCAGTTTTTT.

This clonotype was detected only a few times. The chain combines TRBV15 with TRBJ1-2; D call uncertain. The V end was cut by 3 bases, the J end by 6 bases, with 14 bases between. Germline CDR1 and CDR2: LNHNV and YYDKDF (reference sequence). CDR3 size: 14 residues. DNA for the CDR3: TGTGCCACCAGCAGTTTGGAACGGGCCCATGGCTACACCTTC. This translates into CATSSLERAHGYTF.

Many counts were recorded for this clonotype. This chain links TRBV29-1 with TRBJ1-1; D call uncertain. The V gene's germline CDR1 is SQVTM and CDR2 ANQGSEA. This CDR3 has 11 amino acids. Trimming removed 4 bases from V and 1 base from J, with 4 bases in between. The CDR3 DNA follows: TGCAGCGTTGGACAGAACACTGAAGCTTTCTTT. It specifies CSVGQNTEAFF.

This clonotype was counted a few times. The CDR3 sequence is CASRPTPRVFTEAFF. In DNA form, the CDR3 reads TGTGCCAGCAGACCGACCCCCAGGGTGTTCACTGAAGCTTTCTTT. The chain links TRBV28 to TRBJ1-1; perhaps TRBD1 as D (5 bases). The CDR3 has 15 residues. From germline, CDR1 is MDHEN and CDR2 SYDVKM. Trimming pared 6 bases from V and 4 bases from J, leaving 18 bases between.

Written as DNA, the CDR3 is TGCAGTGCTAGTCGGCGCTCCTACAATGAGCAGTTCTTC. It codes for CSASRRSYNEQFF. The genes are TRBV20-1 and TRBJ2-1; D gene unclear. CDR1 and CDR2 from the germline V gene are DFQATT and SNEGSKA (reference sequence). V was cut by 3 bases and J by 0 bases, with 6 bases left in between. This CDR3 comprises 13 residues.

This chain joins TRBV12-3 or TRBV12-4 and TRBJ2-5; the D is unclear. This CDR3 spans 13 amino acids. V was trimmed by 1 base and J by 4 bases, leaving 7 bases between them. Here the CDR3 DNA reads TGTGCCAGCAGTTTAGAGCTCGCAGAGACCCAGTACTTC. This translates into CASSLELAETQYF.

This clonotype was picked up a small number of times. This chain connects TRBV27 to TRBJ1-1; 8 positions agree with TRBD1. The ends lost 5 bases at V and 6 bases at J; junction bases unmatched: 8. CDR1 is MNHEY and CDR2 is SMNVEV in the germline V gene (reference sequence). This CDR3 spans 14 amino acids. The CDR3 reads CASSTLTGEAEAFF. In DNA form, the CDR3 reads TGTGCCAGCAGTACCCTGACAGGGGAGGCTGAAGCTTTCTTT.

This clonotype came up a few times. The rearrangement uses TRBV28 and TRBJ1-2; a weak D match, TRBD1 (5 bases). V was shortened by 8 bases and J by 4 bases, with 11 bases between the two germline ends. The germline V gene has CDR1 MDHEN and CDR2 SYDVKM. This CDR3 is 12 amino acids long. The CDR3 coding sequence is TGTGCCAGCCTTGCAGGGAGCTATGGCTACACCTTC. Its protein is CASLAGSYGYTF.

V and J are TRBV27 and TRBJ2-7; possible D gene TRBD1, 6 bases. The CDR3 covers 13 residues. The germline V gene has CDR1 MNHEY and CDR2 SMNVEV (reference sequence). The V and J ends lost 5 bases and 1 base respectively, with 9 bases between them. In DNA form, the CDR3 reads TGTGCCAGCAGTCCCACAGGGTCCTACGAGCAGTACTTC. This gives the protein CASSPTGSYEQYF.

V gene TRBV6-5 combines with J gene TRBJ1-1; D unresolved. V was pared by 2 bases and J by 11 bases, with 12 bases between. Per germline, CDR1 MNHEY and CDR2 SVGAGI. The CDR3 spans 12 residues. CDR3 residues: CASSYPGMDAFF. The DNA of the CDR3 is TGTGCCAGCAGTTACCCGGGGATGGACGCTTTCTTT.

The chain links TRBV3-1 to TRBJ1-1; 8 nucleotides line up with TRBD1. The CDR3 loop spans 11 amino acids. V shed 3 bases and J 11 bases; nucleotides not matched to a gene: 2. The germline gives CDR1 LGHDT, CDR2 YNNKEL (reference sequence). The CDR3 sequence is CASSQGQEAFF. The CDR3 DNA reads TGTGCCAGCAGCCAGGGACAGGAGGCTTTCTTT.

The rearrangement joins TRBV5-5 to TRBJ2-7; 9 bases are shared with TRBD2. This CDR3 is built from 16 residues. Germline V gene data show CDR1 as SGHKS and CDR2 as YYEKEE (reference sequence). J was trimmed by 2 bases and V by 0 bases; bases with no gene match: 6. The CDR3 sequence is CASSLAGTSRPYEQYF. CDR3 sequence (DNA): TGTGCCAGCAGCTTGGCCGGGACTAGCAGGCCCTACGAGCAGTACTTC. The variable domain in full, with the rest retrieved from reference TRBV5-5 and TRBJ2-7, is DAGVTQSPTHLIKTRGQQVTLRCSPISGHKSVSWYQQVLGQGPQFIFQYYEKEERGRGNFPDRFSARQFPNYSSELNVNALLLGDSALYLCASSLAGTSRPYEQYFGPGTRLTVT.

The chain employs TRBV6-5 and TRBJ1-4; D possibly corresponds to TRBD1 (5 bases). There are 13 residues in the CDR3. Per the germline V gene, CDR1 is MNHEY and CDR2 is SVGAGI. V lost 8 bases and J 8 bases, leaving 15 bases between the germline ends. CDR3 bases: TGTGCCAGCCATCAGGGATCAGGGGAAAAACTGTTTTTT. Translated: CASHQGSGEKLFF.

This clonotype was observed a handful of times. The CDR3 region is CASSLWGLAGGDTQYF. The CDR3 DNA reads TGTGCCAGCAGTTTATGGGGACTAGCGGGGGGGGATACGCAGTATTTT. This chain connects TRBV28 to TRBJ2-3, with TRBD2 identical over 16 bases. The CDR3 is 16 amino acids. The ends lost 0 bases at V and 6 bases at J; junction bases unmatched: 0. The germline V gene encodes CDR1 MDHEN and CDR2 SYDVKM.

The chain uses TRBV7-8 and TRBJ2-3, with no clear D. Trimming stripped 1 base from V and 1 base from J, with 9 bases between. Germline V lookup: CDR1 SGHVS, CDR2 FQNEAQ. This CDR3 has 15 residues. The DNA for the CDR3 is TGTGCCAGCAGCTTAGGGCAGAAGGGCACAGATACGCAGTATTTT. Translated, it gives CASSLGQKGTDTQYF.

The V and J genes are TRBV4-3 and TRBJ1-2; no reliable D call. The CDR3 contains 17 residues. CDR1 is LGHNA and CDR2 is YSLEER in the germline V gene. With 0 bases removed from V and 5 bases from J, the gap between germline ends came to 19 bases. CDR3 loop: CASSQEGQKDGRYGYTF. The CDR3 coding sequence is TGCGCCAGCAGCCAAGAAGGGCAAAAGGACGGTCGGTATGGCTACACCTTC.

The chain joins TRBV7-9 to TRBJ2-7, with 7 nucleotides matching TRBD2. Per germline, CDR1 SEHNR and CDR2 FQNEAQ (reference sequence). This CDR3 is built from 13 residues. J gave up 4 bases and V 5 bases, and 5 bases lay outside the gene matches. The CDR3 is CASSPPGGYEQYV. CDR3 DNA sequence: TGTGCCAGCAGCCCGCCGGGGGGATACGAGCAGTACGTC.

The chain uses TRBV7-2 and TRBJ2-2; no reliable D call. V gave up 5 bases and J gave up 5 bases, with 18 bases separating them. The CDR3 contains 16 residues. Germline V lookup: CDR1 SGHTA, CDR2 FQGNSA. The CDR3 nucleotides are TGTGCCAGCAGCCCGACGACCGGCGGTGATACCGGGGAGCTGTTTTTT. Translation: CASSPTTGGDTGELFF.

The chain joins TRBV4-2 to TRBJ2-3, with D possibly being TRBD1 (7 bases). Trimming shortened V by 0 bases and J by 3 bases, and 13 bases separated the two germline ends. Germline CDR1 LGHNA, CDR2 YNFKEQ. CDR3 length: 16 residues. The CDR3 nucleotides are TGTGCCAGCAGCCAAGATGGGGCAGGGGGGACAGATACGCAGTATTTT. Translated: CASSQDGAGGTDTQYF.

J is TRBJ1-5 and V is TRBV20-1, with TRBD1 matching over 8 bases. This CDR3 is 14 amino acids long. CDR1 DFQATT and CDR2 SNEGSKA come from the germline V gene (reference sequence). V was pared by 1 base and J by 4 bases, with 3 bases of the junction left unmatched. The CDR3 DNA reads as TGCAGTGCTAGAGGACAGGGGCCAAATCAGCCCCAGCATTTT. It yields the protein CSARGQGPNQPQHF.

This chain links TRBV4-2 with TRBJ2-7, with D perhaps being TRBD1 or TRBD2 (6 bases each). The CDR3 runs to 14 residues. The germline V and J ends were trimmed by 0 bases and 7 bases, with 13 bases remaining between them. CDR1 is LGHNA and CDR2 is YNFKEQ in the germline V gene. DNA for the CDR3: TGTGCCAGCAGCCAAGAACCGGGGGCGAGGGAGCAGTACTTC. It translates to CASSQEPGAREQYF.

The chain employs TRBV3-1 and TRBJ2-5; 7 positions match TRBD1. The germline V gene has CDR1 LGHDT and CDR2 YNNKEL (reference sequence). With V trimmed by 4 bases and J by 3 bases, 8 bases remained unmatched. The length of the CDR3 is 15 residues. CDR3 region: CASSLLRGMEETQYF. The CDR3 DNA follows: TGTGCCAGCAGCCTCCTCAGGGGGATGGAAGAGACCCAGTACTTC.

The table lists this clonotype with a few counts. The CDR3 reads CASSDSDTVSGAEAFF. The CDR3 coding sequence is TGTGCCAGCAGCGACTCCGACACCGTGTCAGGGGCTGAAGCTTTCTTT. This sequence joins TRBV9 and TRBJ1-1; D may be TRBD1 (6 bases). Germline CDR1 reads SGDLS; CDR2 reads YYNGEE. The CDR3 runs 16 residues. V was trimmed by 3 bases and J by 6 bases, leaving 21 bases between them.

The V gene is TRBV11-2, the J gene TRBJ2-1, with D perhaps TRBD2 (6 bases). In germline, CDR1 is SGHAT, CDR2 FQNNGV. CDR3 length: 16 amino acids. V lost 5 bases and J lost 6, with 20 bases in between. CDR3 residues: CASSHTGLRFVNEQFF. The DNA of the CDR3 is TGTGCCAGCAGCCATACGGGACTTCGTTTCGTCAATGAGCAGTTCTTC.

This chain connects TRBV12-3 or TRBV12-4 to TRBJ1-1, with TRBD1 as a possible D gene (6 bases). CDR3 length: 14 residues. V lost 5 bases, J lost 3 bases, and 13 bases lay in between. CDR3 sequence (DNA): TGTGCCAGCAGTCCAGGGGACGCGTACACTGAAGCTTTCTTT. Translation gives CASSPGDAYTEAFF.

This clonotype has a handful of counts. The chain is built from TRBV6-5 and TRBJ1-1; 9 nucleotides agree with TRBD1. Trimming removed 6 bases from V and 1 base from J; junction bases left unmatched: 9. The CDR3 spans 16 residues. Germline lookup yields CDR1 MNHEY and CDR2 SVGAGI. The CDR3 bases are TGTGCCAGCAGCCGTAAACAGGGGGCGGGGAACACTGAAGCTTTCTTT. This encodes CASSRKQGAGNTEAFF.